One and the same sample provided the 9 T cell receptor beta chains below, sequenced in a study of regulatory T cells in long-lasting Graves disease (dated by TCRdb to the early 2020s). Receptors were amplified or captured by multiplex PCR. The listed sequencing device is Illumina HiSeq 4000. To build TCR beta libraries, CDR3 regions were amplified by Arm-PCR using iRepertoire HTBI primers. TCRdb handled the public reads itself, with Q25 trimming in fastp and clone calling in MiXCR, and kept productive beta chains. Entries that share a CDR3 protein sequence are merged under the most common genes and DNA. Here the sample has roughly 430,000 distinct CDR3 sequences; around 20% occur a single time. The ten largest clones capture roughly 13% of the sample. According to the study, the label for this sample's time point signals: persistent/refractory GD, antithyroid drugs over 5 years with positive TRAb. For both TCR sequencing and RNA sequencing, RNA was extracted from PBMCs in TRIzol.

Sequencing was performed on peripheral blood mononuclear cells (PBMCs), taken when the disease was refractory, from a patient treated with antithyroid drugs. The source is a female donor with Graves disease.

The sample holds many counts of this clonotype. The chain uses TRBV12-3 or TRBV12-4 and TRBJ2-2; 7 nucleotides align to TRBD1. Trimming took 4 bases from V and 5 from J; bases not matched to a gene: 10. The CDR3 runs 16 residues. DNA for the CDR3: TGTGCCAGCAGTTCCCCCGACAGGGCGTGGACCGGGGAGCTGTTTTTT. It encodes CASSSPDRAWTGELFF.

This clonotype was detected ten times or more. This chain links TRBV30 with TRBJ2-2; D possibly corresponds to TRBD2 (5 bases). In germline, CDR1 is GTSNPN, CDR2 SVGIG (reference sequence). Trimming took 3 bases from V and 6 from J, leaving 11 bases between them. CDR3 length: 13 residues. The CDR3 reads CAWSSSSAGELFF. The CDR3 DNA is TGTGCCTGGAGCTCAAGTAGCGCCGGGGAGCTGTTTTTT.

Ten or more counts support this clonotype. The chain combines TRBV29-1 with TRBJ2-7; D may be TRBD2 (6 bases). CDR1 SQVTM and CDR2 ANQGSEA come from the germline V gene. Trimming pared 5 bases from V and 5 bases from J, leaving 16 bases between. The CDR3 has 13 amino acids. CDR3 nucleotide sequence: TGCAGCGTTTTATCCCGGGAGATGAACGAGCAGTACTTC. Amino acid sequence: CSVLSREMNEQYF.

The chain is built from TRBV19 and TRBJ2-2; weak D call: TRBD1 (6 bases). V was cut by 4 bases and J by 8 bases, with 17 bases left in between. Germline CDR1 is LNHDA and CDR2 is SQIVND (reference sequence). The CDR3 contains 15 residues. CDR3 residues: CASSTTLDSGGELFF. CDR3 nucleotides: TGTGCCAGTAGTACAACCCTGGACAGCGGAGGGGAGCTGTTTTTT.

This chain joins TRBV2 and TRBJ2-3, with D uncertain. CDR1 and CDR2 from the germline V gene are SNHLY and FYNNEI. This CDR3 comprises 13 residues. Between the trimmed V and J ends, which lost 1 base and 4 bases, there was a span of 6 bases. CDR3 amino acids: CASSEGWADTQYF. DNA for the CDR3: TGTGCCAGCAGTGAAGGTTGGGCAGATACGCAGTATTTT.

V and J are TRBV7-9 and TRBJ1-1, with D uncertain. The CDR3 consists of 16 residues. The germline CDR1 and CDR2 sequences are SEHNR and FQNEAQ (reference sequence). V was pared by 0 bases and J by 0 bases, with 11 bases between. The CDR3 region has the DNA TGTGCCAGCAGCTTAGCTGGTGGCAGATTGAACACTGAAGCTTTCTTT. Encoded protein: CASSLAGGRLNTEAFF.

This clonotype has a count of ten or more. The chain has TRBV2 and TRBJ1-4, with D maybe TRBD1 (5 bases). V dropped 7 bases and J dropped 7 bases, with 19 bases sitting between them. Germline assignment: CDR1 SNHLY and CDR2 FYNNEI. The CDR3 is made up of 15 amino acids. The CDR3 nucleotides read TGTGCCAGCATTCCACTTGACAGCCGTGGTGAAAAACTGTTTTTT. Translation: CASIPLDSRGEKLFF.

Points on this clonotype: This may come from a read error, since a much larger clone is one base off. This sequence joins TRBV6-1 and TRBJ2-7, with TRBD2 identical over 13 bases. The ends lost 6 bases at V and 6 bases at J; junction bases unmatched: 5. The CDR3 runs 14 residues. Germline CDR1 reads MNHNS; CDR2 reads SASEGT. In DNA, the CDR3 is TGTGCCAGCAGAAGACTAGCGGGAGGCCCCGAGCAGTACTTC. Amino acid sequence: CASRRLAGGPEQYF.

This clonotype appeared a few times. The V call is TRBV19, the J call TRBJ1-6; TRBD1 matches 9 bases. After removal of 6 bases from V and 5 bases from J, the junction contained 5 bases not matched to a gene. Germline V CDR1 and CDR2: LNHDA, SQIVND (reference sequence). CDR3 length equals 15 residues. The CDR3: CASRDRGSDNSPLHF. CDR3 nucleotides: TGTGCCAGTAGGGACAGGGGTTCCGATAATTCACCCCTCCACTTT.